Each of the 13 T cell receptor beta chains below was sequenced from the same sample in a study of T-cell memory formation after mild COVID-19. TCRdb processed the 5' RACE reads anew with MiXCR; each CDR3 protein has one entry. The sample lists fewer than 350,000 distinct CDR3 sequences, more than 15% occurring once. Sequencing was carried out using PBMCs or a T cell subset sorted from them (not recorded which). These receptor sequences come from a young man who had mild COVID-19 (a few samples of this study predate the infection). Cell type and time point are not known.

About this clonotype itself: One junction end disagrees with the germline gene, perhaps due to a read error. V is TRBV5-5 and J is TRBJ2-3; TRBD1 matches at 7 bases. The CDR3 is 15 amino acids. The germline V gene has CDR1 SGHKS and CDR2 YYEKEE (reference sequence). The CDR3 nucleotides are TGTGCCAGCAGTTTGGGACAGCTAATTACAGATACGCAGTATTTT. The encoded protein is CASSLGQLITDTQYF.

The chain uses TRBV2 and TRBJ2-5, with TRBD1 as a possible D gene (5 bases). The CDR3 runs to 12 residues. Germline-derived CDR1 and CDR2 are SNHLY and FYNNEI. The ends were cut back, 7 bases at V and 2 bases at J, with 8 bases in the middle. Here the CDR3 DNA reads TGTGCCAGCACCAGGGTTCAAGAGACCCAGTACTTC. Translated: CASTRVQETQYF. The full variable domain, its missing parts supplied by reference TRBV2 and TRBJ2-5, is EPEVTQTPSHQVTQMGQEVILRCVPISNHLYFYWYRQILGQKVEFLVSFYNNEISEKSEIFDDQFSVERPDGSNFTLKIRSTKLEDSAMYFCASTRVQETQYFGPGTRLLVL.

This clonotype has a handful of counts. The V and J genes are TRBV5-1 and TRBJ2-3; TRBD2 might be the D (5 bases). Trimming removed 2 bases from V and 8 bases from J, with 18 bases in between. There are 15 residues in the CDR3. The germline V gene has CDR1 SGHRS and CDR2 YFSETQ. This CDR3 is CASSFLAATEGTQYF. The CDR3 DNA reads TGCGCCAGCAGCTTTCTGGCCGCGACCGAGGGTACGCAGTATTTT.

The table lists this clonotype with a few counts. J is TRBJ2-1 and V is TRBV6-4; the match to TRBD2 covers 7 bases. From germline, CDR1 is MRHNA and CDR2 SNTAGT. V was clipped by 4 bases and J by 1 base; unmatched bases: 7. The CDR3 has 16 amino acids. The CDR3 loop is CASSGRDYLSYNEQFF. DNA of the CDR3: TGTGCCAGCAGTGGCCGGGACTATCTTTCCTACAATGAGCAGTTCTTC.

This clonotype has just a few counts. The chain carries TRBV29-1 and TRBJ1-1; D gene ambiguous. Germline V gene lookup returns CDR1 SQVTM and CDR2 ANQGSEA. V lost 5 bases and J lost 3, with 16 bases in between. This CDR3 is 14 amino acids long. The CDR3 sequence is CSVWIGLGHTEAFF. CDR3 coding DNA: TGCAGCGTTTGGATTGGGTTAGGGCACACTGAAGCTTTCTTT.

This clonotype was seen more than once but under ten times. V and J are TRBV2 and TRBJ1-1, with 10 bases lining up with TRBD1. Germline lookup yields CDR1 SNHLY and CDR2 FYNNEI. CDR3 size: 14 residues. V shed 6 bases, J shed 10 bases, and the junction held 11 bases outside the gene matches. The CDR3 nucleotides are TGTGCCAGCAGGGCCTACGGACAGGGGGAAGGAGCTTTCTTT. Residues: CASRAYGQGEGAFF.

This clonotype was detected a few times. The gene calls are TRBV6-2 or TRBV6-3 and TRBJ1-4, with D possibly matching TRBD1 (6 bases). Between the trimmed V and J ends, which lost 7 bases and 7 bases, there was a span of 16 bases. CDR1 is MNHEY and CDR2 is SVGEGT in the germline V gene. The CDR3 covers 14 residues. CDR3 sequence: CASTRDIVSEKLFF. In DNA, the CDR3 is TGTGCCAGCACCAGGGACATCGTGAGTGAAAAACTGTTTTTT.

The chain has TRBV7-3 and TRBJ2-3; possible D gene TRBD2, 6 bases. V lost 5 bases, J lost 5 bases, and 20 bases lay in between. This CDR3 region has 16 residues. Germline CDR1 SGHTA, CDR2 FQGTGA. The CDR3 nucleotides read TGTGCCAGCAGCCAACACCCCAAGTCCGGGGGAGATACGCAGTATTTT. Protein sequence: CASSQHPKSGGDTQYF.

This clonotype was seen once. The chain recombines TRBV23-1 with TRBJ1-2, with 10 bases that match TRBD1. TRBV23-1 is noted as an ORF with a role that remains uncertain. V was pared by 8 bases and J by 8 bases, with 5 bases of the junction left unmatched. The CDR3 is 12 residues long. CDR3 sequence reads: CASWTGGGGYTF. In DNA, the CDR3 is TGCGCCAGCTGGACAGGGGGAGGAGGCTACACCTTC.

The V call is TRBV7-8, the J call TRBJ2-1, with 11 positions matching TRBD2. This CDR3 comprises 15 residues. The germline CDR1 and CDR2 sequences are SGHVS and FQNEAQ. The ends lost 5 bases at V and 7 bases at J; junction bases unmatched: 7. In DNA form, the CDR3 reads TGTGCCAGCAGCGTGTCTAGCGGGGGGTTGAATGAGCAGTTCTTC. Protein product: CASSVSSGGLNEQFF. The full variable domain, rest sourced from reference TRBV7-8 and TRBJ2-1, is GAGVSQSPRYKVAKRGQDVALRCDPISGHVSLFWYQQALGQGPEFLTYFQNEAQLDKSGLPSDRFFAERPEGSVSTLKIQRTQQEDSAVYLCASSVSSGGLNEQFFGPGTRLTVL.

The chain recombines TRBV10-3 with TRBJ2-5; D unresolved. Germline CDR1 and CDR2: ENHRY and SYGVKD. There are 17 residues in the CDR3. Trimming left V 6 bases short and J 2 bases short, with 22 bases between. DNA for the CDR3: TGTGCCATCAGGAAGTCCGGAGTGCCGGGCTTACAAGAGACCCAGTACTTC. This codes for CAIRKSGVPGLQETQYF.

There are a few counts of this clonotype. The rearrangement links TRBV27 to TRBJ2-3; D is unclear. Trimming took off 5 bases at V and 2 bases at J, with 11 bases between the two ends. From germline, CDR1 is MNHEY and CDR2 SMNVEV (reference sequence). The CDR3 has 14 amino acids. This CDR3 reads CASSTHGPTDTQYF. The CDR3 DNA reads as TGTGCCAGCAGTACACACGGGCCCACAGATACGCAGTATTTT.

V usage is TRBV10-3 and J usage is TRBJ2-7; D could derive from TRBD1 or TRBD2 (5 bases each). From germline, CDR1 is ENHRY and CDR2 SYGVKD. Trimming took off 8 bases at V and 0 bases at J, with 17 bases between the two ends. This CDR3 is built from 15 residues. CDR3 region: CAISPGPRNSYEQYV. CDR3 DNA: TGTGCCATCTCCCCGGGACCCCGAAACTCCTACGAGCAGTACGTC.